These T cell receptor beta chains were read from a single sample in a study of blood T cell repertoires in COVID-19. Here immunoSEQ multiplex PCR was the method, and the copy in TCRdb shows in-frame clones only, minus some. Of about 210,000 clones in the sample, 65% to 85% were seen once. Specimen: PBMCs or T cells enriched from blood (not recorded which). The receptor set was obtained from a woman in her 30s who had been exposed to COVID-19. The CDR3 runs from the conserved cysteine through the conserved F or W. Each record gives: clone size, D gene, J gene, V gene, CDR3 protein, CDR3 DNA. The D gene is left open where the match is weak. Size is omitted from some rows. Given values are once, few, many or a class for expanded clones.

abundance: few; d_gene: NA; j_gene: TRBJ1-2; v_gene: TRBV2; CDR3aa: CASSDTQGNGYTF; CDR3nt: TGTGCCAGCAGTGATACCCAGGGAAATGGCTACACCTTC
abundance: NA; d_gene: TRBD1; j_gene: TRBJ1-5; v_gene: TRBV5-1; CDR3aa: CASSLAGGQAQPQHF; CDR3nt: TGCGCCAGCAGCTTGGCCGGGGGACAGGCTCAGCCCCAGCATTTT
abundance: NA; d_gene: TRBD1; j_gene: TRBJ2-5; v_gene: TRBV10-1; CDR3aa: CASSRRTGAAGETQYF; CDR3nt: TGCGCCAGCAGTAGAAGGACAGGGGCCGCCGGGGAGACCCAGTACTTC
abundance: NA; d_gene: TRBD2; j_gene: TRBJ2-3; v_gene: TRBV6-6; CDR3aa: CASSPTSGRHSTDTQYF; CDR3nt: TGTGCCAGCAGTCCGACTAGCGGGCGTCATTCCACAGATACGCAGTATTTT
abundance: NA; d_gene: TRBD1; j_gene: TRBJ1-2; v_gene: TRBV6-1; CDR3aa: CASSDTGVRGYTF; CDR3nt: TGTGCCAGCAGTGATACAGGGGTTCGTGGCTACACCTTC
abundance: once; d_gene: NA; j_gene: TRBJ1-1; v_gene: TRBV15; CDR3aa: CATSKGGTEAFF; CDR3nt: TGTGCCACCAGCAAAGGCGGCACTGAAGCTTTCTTT
abundance: few; d_gene: TRBD2; j_gene: TRBJ2-7; v_gene: TRBV4-3; CDR3aa: CASSQDYGGAMREQYF; CDR3nt: TGCGCCAGCAGCCAAGATTACGGGGGGGCGATGAGGGAGCAGTACTTC
abundance: NA; d_gene: TRBD1; j_gene: TRBJ1-2; v_gene: TRBV7-6; CDR3aa: CASSLAGRGLSGGYTF; CDR3nt: TGTGCCAGCAGCTTAGCCGGCAGGGGGCTTTCTGGGGGCTACACCTTC
abundance: NA; d_gene: TRBD2; j_gene: TRBJ2-3; v_gene: TRBV2; CDR3aa: CASRGLAGGPTDTQYF; CDR3nt: TGTGCCAGCAGGGGACTGGCGGGGGGCCCCACAGATACGCAGTATTTT
abundance: NA; d_gene: NA; j_gene: TRBJ1-1; v_gene: TRBV5-1; CDR3aa: CASRASAAEAFF; CDR3nt: TGCGCCAGCAGGGCCAGCGCCGCTGAAGCTTTCTTT
abundance: NA; d_gene: NA; j_gene: TRBJ2-7; v_gene: TRBV5-1; CDR3aa: CASSLVMAEGSHEQYF; CDR3nt: TGCGCCAGCAGCTTGGTGATGGCGGAGGGTAGCCACGAGCAGTACTTC
abundance: once; d_gene: NA; j_gene: TRBJ2-7; v_gene: TRBV7-6; CDR3aa: CASSLPGNEQYF; CDR3nt: TGTGCCAGCAGCTTACCAGGGAACGAGCAGTACTTC
abundance: NA; d_gene: NA; j_gene: TRBJ1-5; v_gene: TRBV4-3; CDR3aa: CASSQDPLSGAQPQHF; CDR3nt: TGCGCCAGCAGCCAAGATCCGCTTTCAGGGGCTCAGCCCCAGCATTTT
abundance: NA; d_gene: NA; j_gene: TRBJ2-7; v_gene: TRBV7-9; CDR3aa: CASSLDYQGFHEQYF; CDR3nt: TGTGCCAGCAGCTTAGACTATCAGGGCTTCCACGAGCAGTACTTC
abundance: NA; d_gene: NA; j_gene: TRBJ1-1; v_gene: TRBV9; CDR3aa: CASSVSGDTEAFF; CDR3nt: TGTGCCAGCAGCGTATCAGGGGACACTGAAGCTTTCTTT
abundance: NA; d_gene: NA; j_gene: TRBJ1-1; v_gene: TRBV7-3; CDR3aa: CASSLKRAVSTEAFF; CDR3nt: TGTGCCAGCAGCTTAAAGCGGGCAGTTAGTACTGAAGCTTTCTTT
abundance: NA; d_gene: NA; j_gene: TRBJ2-5; v_gene: TRBV18; CDR3aa: CASTSDFWETQYF; CDR3nt: TGTGCCAGCACCTCCGACTTCTGGGAGACCCAGTACTTC
abundance: NA; d_gene: TRBD2; j_gene: TRBJ2-1; v_gene: TRBV9; CDR3aa: CASSGTSGPYNEQFF; CDR3nt: TGTGCCAGCAGCGGCACTAGCGGCCCCTACAATGAGCAGTTCTTC
abundance: NA; d_gene: NA; j_gene: TRBJ1-4; v_gene: TRBV5-4; CDR3aa: CASSLRESYEKLFF; CDR3nt: TGTGCCAGCAGCTTGAGGGAGTCATATGAAAAACTGTTTTTT
abundance: once; d_gene: NA; j_gene: TRBJ1-2; v_gene: TRBV29-1; CDR3aa: CSAGGTSDGYTF; CDR3nt: TGCAGCGCCGGGGGGACTTCGGATGGCTACACCTTC
abundance: once; d_gene: TRBD2; j_gene: TRBJ2-2; v_gene: TRBV27; CDR3aa: CASSLGLAGNTGELFF; CDR3nt: TGTGCCAGCAGTTTGGGACTAGCGGGGAACACCGGGGAGCTGTTTTTT
abundance: NA; d_gene: TRBD1; j_gene: TRBJ2-2; v_gene: TRBV27; CDR3aa: CASNHRGLGGELFF; CDR3nt: TGTGCCAGCAACCACAGGGGGCTTGGCGGGGAGCTGTTTTTT
abundance: NA; d_gene: NA; j_gene: TRBJ2-5; v_gene: TRBV5-4; CDR3aa: CASSFSAVEETQYF; CDR3nt: TGTGCCAGCAGCTTTTCCGCAGTGGAAGAGACCCAGTACTTC
abundance: NA; d_gene: NA; j_gene: TRBJ2-7; v_gene: TRBV6-2/TRBV6-3; CDR3aa: CASSYNIGRGTYEQYF; CDR3nt: TGTGCCAGCAGTTACAATATTGGCCGGGGTACCTACGAGCAGTACTTC
abundance: NA; d_gene: NA; j_gene: TRBJ1-4; v_gene: TRBV5-6; CDR3aa: CASSLAPATNEKLFF; CDR3nt: TGTGCCAGCAGCTTGGCCCCGGCAACTAATGAAAAACTGTTTTTT
abundance: NA; d_gene: TRBD2; j_gene: TRBJ2-3; v_gene: TRBV5-1; CDR3aa: CASILAGWFTDTQYF; CDR3nt: TGCGCCAGCATACTAGCGGGGTGGTTCACAGATACGCAGTATTTT